These 20 T cell receptor beta chains share one sample of origin, sequenced in a study of PD-L1 blockade in urothelial cancer. The time point was: pretreatment peripheral blood. The table came from immunoSEQ multiplex PCR; TCRdb's copy has only in-frame clones and leaves some out. Of tens of thousands of clones listed, around 85% were seen once; the top ten hold approximately 15%. Sequenced here: PBMCs, sampled around atezolizumab (anti-PD-L1) treatment. These receptors originate from a man aged 60 to 69 with urothelial cancer.

The chain carries TRBV30 and TRBJ2-1, with a possible D match to TRBD1 (6 bases). This CDR3 region has 12 residues. Germline V lookup: CDR1 GTSNPN, CDR2 SVGIG (reference sequence). Trimming stripped 4 bases from V and 11 bases from J, with 15 bases between. This chain's CDR3 is CAWKGDPHQQFF. As DNA, the CDR3 is TGTGCCTGGAAGGGGGACCCACACCAGCAGTTCTTC.

The CDR3 region is CSVEEPRGSGELFF. In nucleotides, the CDR3 is TGCAGCGTTGAAGAACCAAGAGGCTCCGGGGAGCTGTTTTTT. V is TRBV29-1 and J is TRBJ2-2; D call uncertain. V shed 0 bases and J shed 6 bases, with 11 bases lying between them. CDR3 length: 14 amino acids. The germline V gene has CDR1 SQVTM and CDR2 ANQGSEA.

This sequence joins TRBV4-1 and TRBJ2-7; D perhaps matches TRBD2 (7 bases). The CDR3 has 16 residues. Trimming took off 2 bases at V and 1 base at J, with 15 bases between the two ends. Germline CDR1 and CDR2: MGHRA and YSYEKL. CDR3 bases: TGCGCCAGCAGCCAAATAGGGGGGGGATCATCCTACGAGCAGTACTTC. Its protein is CASSQIGGGSSYEQYF.

V usage is TRBV4-1 and J usage is TRBJ1-3, with a tentative D call TRBD1 (6 bases). Germline CDR1 is MGHRA and CDR2 is YSYEKL. The V and J ends lost 3 bases and 0 bases respectively, with 12 bases between them. This CDR3 has 16 amino acids. The CDR3 is CASSHGAGASGNTIYF. The CDR3 DNA reads TGCGCCAGCAGCCACGGGGCAGGGGCCTCTGGAAACACCATATATTTT.

This clone was seen more than once but under ten times. The chain couples TRBV15 to TRBJ2-1; D is unclear. Germline V lookup: CDR1 LNHNV, CDR2 YYDKDF (reference sequence). V shed 1 base and J shed 10 bases, with 11 bases lying between them. The CDR3 has 13 residues. The CDR3 DNA reads TGTGCCACCAGCAGAGTCCCTAGTGGCGAGCAGTTCTTC. Its translation: CATSRVPSGEQFF.

The rearrangement uses TRBV19 and TRBJ2-6; TRBD1 matches at 10 bases. Trimming removed 5 bases from V and 0 bases from J; junction bases left unmatched: 1. This CDR3 comprises 16 residues. CDR1 is LNHDA and CDR2 is SQIVND in the germline V gene (reference sequence). In DNA, the CDR3 is TGTGCCAGTAGTTGGGACAGGGGCTCTGGGGCCAACGTCCTGACTTTC. It specifies CASSWDRGSGANVLTF. Full variable domain (remainder filled in from reference TRBV19 and TRBJ2-6): DGGITQSPKYLFRKEGQNVTLSCEQNLNHDAMYWYRQDPGQGLRLIYYSQIVNDFQKGDIAEGYSVSREKKESFPLTVTSAQKNPTAFYLCASSWDRGSGANVLTFGAGSRLTVL.

The chain carries TRBV30 and TRBJ1-2; D possibly corresponds to TRBD1 (6 bases). The CDR3 length is 13 residues. Per germline, CDR1 GTSNPN and CDR2 SVGIG (reference sequence). V lost 5 bases to trimming and J lost 8 bases, with 18 bases between them. The CDR3 DNA follows: TGTGCCTGGGGTAAACTAGGGGGATCCGGCTACACCTTC. Protein product: CAWGKLGGSGYTF.

The chain employs TRBV5-1 and TRBJ1-2, with D perhaps matching TRBD1 (5 bases). This CDR3 contains 14 residues. The V end lost 1 base, the J end lost 7 bases, and 14 bases lay between the germline ends. Germline CDR1 and CDR2: SGHRS and YFSETQ. The CDR3 region is CASSLSGSWFGYTF. The DNA for the CDR3 is TGCGCCAGCAGCTTGTCAGGGTCGTGGTTTGGCTACACCTTC.

V and J are TRBV30 and TRBJ2-7; 7 nucleotides line up with TRBD1. This CDR3 has 14 amino acids. J gave up 6 bases and V 0 bases, and 8 bases lay outside the gene matches. Germline CDR1 and CDR2: GTSNPN and SVGIG (reference sequence). The CDR3 sequence: CAWSVGQGVPEQYF. Here the CDR3 DNA reads TGTGCCTGGAGTGTAGGGCAGGGGGTACCCGAGCAGTACTTC.

CDR3 nucleotide sequence: TGTGCCAGCAGTGAACCGGACAGGGGGACCGGGGAGCTGTTTTTT. Amino acid sequence: CASSEPDRGTGELFF. This chain links TRBV6-1 with TRBJ2-2; 10 positions agree with TRBD1. This CDR3 is 15 amino acids long. The trim removed 2 bases at V and 5 bases at J, leaving 2 bases unmatched. In germline, CDR1 is MNHNS, CDR2 SASEGT.

The V and J genes are TRBV7-8 and TRBJ1-3; the D is unclear. The V end was cut by 1 base, the J end by 6 bases, with 10 bases between. The CDR3 loop spans 14 amino acids. From germline, CDR1 is SGHVS and CDR2 FQNEAQ. DNA for the CDR3: TGTGCCAGCAGCTTAGGCGGTAGCAAAAACACCATATATTTT. Protein sequence: CASSLGGSKNTIYF.

The chain links TRBV25-1 to TRBJ2-7; D is possibly TRBD2 (7 bases). V lost 1 base and J lost 5, with 18 bases in between. Germline V lookup: CDR1 MGHDK, CDR2 SYGVNS. The CDR3 consists of 16 residues. The CDR3 sequence: CASSESMAGALHEQYF. CDR3 DNA sequence: TGTGCCAGCAGTGAATCAATGGCGGGGGCCCTCCACGAGCAGTACTTC.

V is TRBV27 and J is TRBJ2-3; TRBD1 aligns across 9 bases. The junction had 9 bases not matched to a gene; V was cut back by 6 bases and J by 5 bases. Germline CDR1 is MNHEY and CDR2 is SMNVEV (reference sequence). The CDR3 totals 15 residues. The CDR3 region is CASSPGQGWEDTQYF. The CDR3 DNA follows: TGTGCCAGCAGCCCCGGACAGGGGTGGGAAGATACGCAGTATTTT.

The chain uses TRBV19 and TRBJ2-7; 9 bases are a match to TRBD1. V lost 5 bases and J lost 2; bases outside the gene matches: 7. CDR1 LNHDA and CDR2 SQIVND come from the germline V gene (reference sequence). The CDR3 runs 15 residues. The CDR3 nucleotides read TGTGCCAGTAGTGGGGGACAGGGTCTACCCTACGAGCAGTACTTC. It codes for CASSGGQGLPYEQYF.

The V and J genes are TRBV30 and TRBJ1-1; possible D gene TRBD1, 6 bases. The germline CDR1 and CDR2 sequences are GTSNPN and SVGIG (reference sequence). The CDR3 is made up of 13 amino acids. Trimming stripped 2 bases from V and 8 bases from J, with 15 bases between. CDR3 residues: CAWSRILDREAFF. The DNA of the CDR3 is TGTGCCTGGAGTCGTATTTTAGACAGGGAAGCTTTCTTT.

The chain joins TRBV7-9 to TRBJ2-7; 8 nucleotides line up with TRBD2. CDR1 and CDR2 (germline): SEHNR, FQNEAQ (reference sequence). Losses at the gene ends were 7 bases for V and 4 bases for J; bases not matched to a gene: 15. There are 16 residues in the CDR3. The DNA of the CDR3 is TGTGCCAGCACCTACAGGTCCGGGGGGGCTATTTACGAGCAGTACTTC. Translation gives CASTYRSGGAIYEQYF.

V usage is TRBV23-1 and J usage is TRBJ2-1, with D tentatively TRBD1 (5 bases). TRBV23-1 is an ORF, and what it does is uncertain. The V gene lost 0 bases and the J gene lost 8 bases, with 20 bases spanning the gap. The CDR3 extends over 17 amino acids. The CDR3 is CASSQSAVGRTTDEQFF. The CDR3 DNA follows: TGCGCCAGCAGTCAATCTGCCGTCGGGCGGACAACGGATGAGCAGTTCTTC.

This rearrangement joins TRBV9 to TRBJ2-5; tentatively, D is TRBD2 (7 bases). V was shortened by 3 bases and J by 2 bases, with 14 bases between the two germline ends. CDR1 SGDLS and CDR2 YYNGEE come from the germline V gene. The CDR3 length is 15 residues. The chain's CDR3 is CASSALGGAQETQYF. In DNA, the CDR3 is TGTGCCAGCAGCGCCCTAGGGGGGGCGCAAGAGACCCAGTACTTC.

V usage is TRBV5-1 and J usage is TRBJ1-4; possible D gene TRBD1, 5 bases. Germline V gene lookup returns CDR1 SGHRS and CDR2 YFSETQ. The CDR3 has 16 amino acids. V gave up 0 bases and J gave up 7 bases, with 16 bases separating them. The CDR3 region has the DNA TGCGCCAGCAGCTTGGGGATGGGGACTAAAGCTGAAAAACTGTTTTTT. It yields the protein CASSLGMGTKAEKLFF.

This clone was observed a handful of times. The V and J genes are TRBV30 and TRBJ1-2; no definite D call. The CDR3 sequence is 10 residues long. V lost 8 bases and J lost 10, with 14 bases in between. Germline values: CDR1 GTSNPN, CDR2 SVGIG (reference sequence). In nucleotides, the CDR3 is TGTGCCGTATCCATCCTAGACTACACCTTC. Amino acids: CAVSILDYTF.